These 21 T cell receptor beta chains originate from one sample sequenced in a study of shared clonotypes between healthy human individuals. As defined, naive CD8 cells were CD45RO-negative and positively selected for CCR7, with terminally differentiated effector memory CD45RA+ cells excluded. Data came from immunoSEQ multiplex PCR; TCRdb stores just in-frame clones and leaves some out. The sample carries hundreds of thousands of clones, 90% to 97% recorded once. Sequencing was performed on naive CD8+ T cells sorted from blood. These receptors came from a woman under 40 in good health.

CDR3 protein: CASSLGQGFYEQYF. The CDR3 DNA sequence: TGTGCCAGCAGCTTGGGGCAGGGCTTCTACGAGCAGTACTTC. The chain carries TRBV5-4 and TRBJ2-7; maybe TRBD1 (5 bases). V was trimmed by 0 bases and J by 3 bases, leaving 10 bases between them. The CDR3 runs 14 residues. CDR1 SGHNT and CDR2 YYREEE come from the germline V gene (reference sequence).

The V gene is TRBV25-1, the J gene TRBJ2-3; unclear D gene. CDR3 length equals 15 residues. Germline CDR1 MGHDK, CDR2 SYGVNS. V lost 2 bases, J lost 0 bases, and 9 bases lay in between. The CDR3 loop reads CASSENPMSTDTQYF. CDR3 in DNA: TGTGCCAGCAGTGAAAACCCTATGAGCACAGATACGCAGTATTTT. The whole variable domain, remainder taken from reference TRBV25-1 and TRBJ2-3, is EADIYQTPRYLVIGTGKKITLECSQTMGHDKMYWYQQDPGMELHLIHYSYGVNSTEKGDLSSESTVSRIRTEHFPLTLESARPSHTSQYLCASSENPMSTDTQYFGPGTRLTVL.

The V and J genes are TRBV7-1 and TRBJ2-5; 7 bases are shared with TRBD2. TRBV7-1 is sorted into the ORF group, with uncertain function. J was trimmed by 5 bases and V by 3 bases; bases with no gene match: 15. This CDR3 spans 17 amino acids. The DNA of the CDR3 is TGTGCCAGCAGCTCCGAGGTCGTGGGAGGGCCGGGGGAGACCCAGTACTTC. It translates to CASSSEVVGGPGETQYF.

This chain links TRBV19 with TRBJ1-2; D possibly corresponds to TRBD1 (5 bases). CDR1 and CDR2 from the germline V gene are LNHDA and SQIVND (reference sequence). The CDR3 spans 14 residues. Deletions cut 0 bases from V and 4 bases from J, with 9 bases between. CDR3 coding DNA: TGTGCCAGTAGTATAGACGGGGCATCCTATGGCTACACCTTC. The encoded protein is CASSIDGASYGYTF.

The chain recombines TRBV4-1 with TRBJ1-5, with D hard to call. CDR1 and CDR2 from the germline V gene are MGHRA and YSYEKL. The V gene lost 4 bases and the J gene lost 3 bases, with 10 bases spanning the gap. CDR3 length: 14 amino acids. The CDR3: CASSPVGINQPQHF. As DNA, the CDR3 is TGCGCCAGCAGCCCTGTCGGGATCAATCAGCCCCAGCATTTT.

The J gene is TRBJ1-5, the V gene TRBV7-8; TRBD1 aligns across 12 bases. The CDR3 runs 15 residues. With 5 bases clipped from V and 6 bases from J, the junction kept 5 bases outside the gene matches. Germline V gene data show CDR1 as SGHVS and CDR2 as FQNEAQ. This chain's CDR3 is CASSTGTGGGQPQHF. The CDR3 DNA is TGTGCCAGCAGCACCGGGACAGGGGGCGGTCAGCCCCAGCATTTT.

The J gene is TRBJ2-1, the V gene TRBV7-8, with 11 bases fitting TRBD2. Germline lookup yields CDR1 SGHVS and CDR2 FQNEAQ. The CDR3 spans 16 residues. Unmatched junction bases numbered 4, after V lost 0 bases and J lost 6 bases. This CDR3 reads CASSLASLAGGNEQFF. The DNA for the CDR3 is TGTGCCAGCAGCTTAGCTTCCCTAGCGGGGGGCAATGAGCAGTTCTTC.

CDR3 bases: TGTGCCAGCAGTTTGCGGGAGGATCCCTTTGGTACGCAGTATTTT. It specifies CASSLREDPFGTQYF. This sequence joins TRBV28 and TRBJ2-3, with 8 positions matching TRBD2. Losses at the gene ends were 3 bases for V and 8 bases for J; bases not matched to a gene: 10. This CDR3 has 15 residues. Germline CDR1 reads MDHEN; CDR2 reads SYDVKM.

The rearrangement joins TRBV6-1 to TRBJ1-5, with D uncertain. V lost 4 bases to trimming and J lost 3 bases, with 7 bases between them. Germline V CDR1 and CDR2: MNHNS, SASEGT. The CDR3 covers 13 residues. The CDR3 DNA follows: TGTGCCAGCAGTGGACGGGACAATCAGCCCCAGCATTTT. Amino acids: CASSGRDNQPQHF.

The chain links TRBV7-9 to TRBJ2-5; a possible D gene is TRBD2 (5 bases). The J call may not be correct, given that the DNA end is closer to TRBJ2-7. The CDR3 sequence is 13 residues long. Germline V gene sequence: CDR1 SEHNR, CDR2 FQNEAQ (reference sequence). CDR3 nucleotide sequence: TGTGCCAGCAGCTTTCCGGGATTATACGAGCAGTACTTC. It translates to CASSFPGLYEQYF.

This sequence joins TRBV10-1 and TRBJ2-3; 8 positions agree with TRBD2. CDR1 is WNHNN and CDR2 is SYGVQD in the germline V gene (reference sequence). The CDR3 is made up of 16 amino acids. J was trimmed by 1 base and V by 0 bases; bases with no gene match: 3. This CDR3 reads CASSESPSGRTDTQYF. The DNA of the CDR3 is TGCGCCAGCAGTGAGTCACCTAGCGGGCGCACAGATACGCAGTATTTT.

The genes are TRBV28 and TRBJ1-4; D not certain. The CDR3 runs 14 residues. Germline loops: CDR1 MDHEN, CDR2 SYDVKM. Trimming took off 6 bases at V and 8 bases at J, with 16 bases between the two ends. The CDR3 nucleotides read TGTGCCAGCAGCACCAGGATCCTTGCGGAAAAACTGTTTTTT. Amino acid sequence: CASSTRILAEKLFF.

This chain uses TRBV14 with TRBJ2-1; D uncertain. Germline assignment: CDR1 SGHDN and CDR2 FVKESK. V was cut by 0 bases and J by 6 bases, with 6 bases left in between. The CDR3 loop spans 13 amino acids. The CDR3 protein is CASSQEVGNEQFF. The CDR3 DNA sequence: TGTGCCAGCAGCCAAGAGGTGGGCAATGAGCAGTTCTTC.

The gene calls are TRBV28 and TRBJ2-3, with a possible D match to TRBD2 (6 bases). CDR3 length: 15 residues. In germline, CDR1 is MDHEN, CDR2 SYDVKM. The germline V and J ends were trimmed by 5 bases and 7 bases, with 19 bases remaining between them. CDR3 region: CASSPAGRQRNTQYF. The DNA of the CDR3 is TGTGCCAGCAGTCCTGCGGGGCGTCAGCGGAATACGCAGTATTTT.

The chain recombines TRBV29-1 with TRBJ2-7, with D unresolved. CDR1 is SQVTM, CDR2 ANQGSEA, per germline. This CDR3 has 14 amino acids. V lost 3 bases to trimming and J lost 0 bases, with 12 bases between them. The DNA for the CDR3 is TGCAGCGTTGATGGCGGATCCGGCTCCTACGAGCAGTACTTC. Translated: CSVDGGSGSYEQYF.

This clone was counted once. The genes are TRBV28 and TRBJ2-5; no reliable D call. CDR1 is MDHEN, CDR2 SYDVKM, per germline. The germline V and J ends were trimmed by 6 bases and 1 base, with 15 bases remaining between them. This CDR3 contains 15 residues. CDR3 in DNA: TGTGCCAGCAGGCTAAGTGGGCGGTCCCAAGAGACCCAGTACTTC. Translation: CASRLSGRSQETQYF.

The V and J genes are TRBV14 and TRBJ2-1; TRBD2 might be the D (6 bases). V was clipped by 1 base and J by 9 bases, with 13 bases between them. CDR1 is SGHDN, CDR2 FVKESK, per germline. This CDR3 comprises 14 residues. Here the CDR3 reads CASSQAGVGPEQFF. CDR3 nucleotide sequence: TGTGCCAGCAGCCAAGCGGGAGTTGGTCCTGAGCAGTTCTTC.

Concerning this clone itself: At the DNA level, this CDR3 is encoded by other sequences in the same sample as well. V is TRBV19 and J is TRBJ2-7, with TRBD1 matching 11 bases. The CDR3 spans 14 residues. Looked up from germline, CDR1 is LNHDA and CDR2 is SQIVND (reference sequence). Trimming at V came to 6 bases and at J to 3 bases, leaving 4 bases not matched to a gene. CDR3 loop: CASSWGTGGYEQYF. The DNA of the CDR3 is TGTGCCAGTAGCTGGGGGACAGGGGGCTACGAGCAGTACTTC.

The chain is built from TRBV15 and TRBJ2-5; 9 bases match TRBD2. V gave up 1 base and J gave up 2 bases; unmatched junction bases: 5. This CDR3 has 16 residues. Looked up from germline, CDR1 is LNHNV and CDR2 is YYDKDF (reference sequence). The CDR3 sequence is CATSRGLAEVQETQYF. The CDR3 coding sequence is TGTGCCACCAGCAGAGGACTAGCGGAGGTACAAGAGACCCAGTACTTC.

The chain recombines TRBV6-6 with TRBJ1-1; no reliable D call. CDR3 length: 13 residues. Germline V gives CDR1 MNHNY, CDR2 SVGAGI (reference sequence). Between the trimmed V and J ends, which lost 2 bases and 4 bases, there was a span of 8 bases. CDR3 coding DNA: TGTGCCAGCAGTTACGGCCAACTCACTGAAGCTTTCTTT. Its translation is CASSYGQLTEAFF.

Concerning this clone itself: This same CDR3 is encoded by further DNA sequences in the sample. This sequence joins TRBV30 and TRBJ2-7, with D hard to call. V lost 0 bases to trimming and J lost 1 base, with 7 bases between them. Looked up from germline, CDR1 is GTSNPN and CDR2 is SVGIG (reference sequence). The CDR3 is 13 amino acids. The CDR3 DNA follows: TGTGCCTGGAGTGTCCAGGTTTCCTACGAGCAGTACTTC. Protein: CAWSVQVSYEQYF.